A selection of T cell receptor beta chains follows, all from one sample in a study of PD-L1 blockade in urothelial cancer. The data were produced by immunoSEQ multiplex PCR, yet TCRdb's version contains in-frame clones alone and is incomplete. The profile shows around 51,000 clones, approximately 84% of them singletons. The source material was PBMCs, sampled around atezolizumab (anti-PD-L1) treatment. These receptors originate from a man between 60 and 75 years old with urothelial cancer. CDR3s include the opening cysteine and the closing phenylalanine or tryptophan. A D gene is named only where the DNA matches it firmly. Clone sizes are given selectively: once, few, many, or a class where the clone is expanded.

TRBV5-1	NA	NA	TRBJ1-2	CASSLGARGGEGYTF	TGCGCCAGCAGCTTGGGGGCCAGGGGTGGAGAAGGCTACACCTTC
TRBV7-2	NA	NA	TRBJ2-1	CASSLGLPGDEQFF	TGTGCCAGCAGCTTAGGCTTACCAGGGGATGAGCAGTTCTTC
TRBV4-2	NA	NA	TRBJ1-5	CASSRDKFGDQPQHF	TGTGCCAGCAGCCGCGATAAATTCGGAGATCAGCCCCAGCATTTT
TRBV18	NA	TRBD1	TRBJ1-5	CASSPGAGQGANQPQHF	TGTGCCAGCTCACCCGGAGCCGGACAGGGGGCTAATCAGCCCCAGCATTTT
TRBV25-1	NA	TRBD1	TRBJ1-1	CASRGRGDTEAFF	TGTGCCAGCAGAGGCAGGGGGGACACTGAAGCTTTCTTT
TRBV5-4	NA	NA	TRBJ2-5	CASSLGWAQETQYF	TGTGCCAGCAGCTTGGGTTGGGCCCAAGAGACCCAGTACTTC
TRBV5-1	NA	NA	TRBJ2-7	CASSLAGGNTGVVEQYF	TGCGCCAGCAGCTTGGCTGGTGGGAATACGGGGGTTGTCGAGCAGTACTTC
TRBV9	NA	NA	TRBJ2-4	CASSVVPQGENIQYF	TGTGCCAGCAGCGTAGTTCCCCAGGGCGAAAACATTCAGTACTTC
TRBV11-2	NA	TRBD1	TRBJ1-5	CASSPGTGAQPQHF	TGTGCCAGCAGCCCCGGGACAGGGGCTCAGCCCCAGCATTTT
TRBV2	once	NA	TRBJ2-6	CASSPGQTYSGANVLTF	TGTGCCAGCAGCCCTGGACAGACGTACTCTGGGGCCAACGTCCTGACTTTC
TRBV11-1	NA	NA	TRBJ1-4	CASSPNLREYEKLFF	TGTGCCAGCAGCCCCAACCTACGGGAATATGAAAAACTGTTTTTT
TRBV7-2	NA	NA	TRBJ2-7	CASSTFTGRYEQYF	TGTGCCAGCAGCACGTTTACAGGCCGATATGAGCAGTACTTC
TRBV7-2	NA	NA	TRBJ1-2	CASSWVARDYTF	TGTGCCAGCAGCTGGGTCGCGAGGGACTACACCTTC
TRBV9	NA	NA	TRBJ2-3	CASSAGTAPSTDTQYF	TGTGCCAGCAGCGCAGGGACTGCCCCTAGCACAGATACGCAGTATTTT
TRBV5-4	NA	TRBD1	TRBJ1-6	CASSGRTGKNSPLHF	TGTGCCAGCAGCGGCAGGACAGGGAAGAATTCACCCCTCCACTTT
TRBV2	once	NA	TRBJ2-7	CASEAAYEQYF	TGTGCCAGCGAAGCCGCCTACGAGCAGTACTTC
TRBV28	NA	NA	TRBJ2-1	CASSTADRNNEQFF	TGTGCCAGCTCAACGGCCGACAGGAACAATGAGCAGTTCTTC
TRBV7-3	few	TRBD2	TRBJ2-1	CASSLESGAGSYNEQFF	TGTGCCAGCAGCTTAGAAAGCGGGGCGGGCTCCTACAATGAGCAGTTCTTC
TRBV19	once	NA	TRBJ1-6	CASRDGNSPLHF	TGTGCCAGTAGAGACGGGAATTCACCCCTCCACTTT
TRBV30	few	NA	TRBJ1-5	CACQQGFQPQHF	TGTGCCTGCCAGCAGGGGTTTCAGCCCCAGCATTTT
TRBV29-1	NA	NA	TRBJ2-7	CSVAGRTRRSSGSYEQYF	TGCAGCGTTGCGGGGAGGACTCGACGGTCAAGCGGCTCCTACGAGCAGTACTTC
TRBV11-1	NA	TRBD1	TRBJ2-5	CASSLGSGGAETQYF	TGTGCCAGCAGCCTAGGGTCAGGGGGCGCGGAGACCCAGTACTTC
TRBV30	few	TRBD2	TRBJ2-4	CAWSGTSGNIQYF	TGTGCCTGGAGTGGGACTAGCGGGAACATTCAGTACTTC
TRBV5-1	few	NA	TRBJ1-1	CASTSLGNTEAFF	TGCGCCAGCACCTCTCTAGGGAACACTGAAGCTTTCTTT